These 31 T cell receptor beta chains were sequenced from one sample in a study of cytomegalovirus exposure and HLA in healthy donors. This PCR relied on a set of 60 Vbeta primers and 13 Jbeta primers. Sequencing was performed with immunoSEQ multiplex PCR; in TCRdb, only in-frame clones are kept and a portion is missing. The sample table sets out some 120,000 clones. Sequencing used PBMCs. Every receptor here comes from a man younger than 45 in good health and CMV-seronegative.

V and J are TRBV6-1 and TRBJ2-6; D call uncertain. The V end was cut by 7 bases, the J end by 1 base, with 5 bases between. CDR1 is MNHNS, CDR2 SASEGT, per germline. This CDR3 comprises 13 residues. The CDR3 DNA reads TGTGCCAGCATGCGGTCTGGGGCCAACGTCCTGACTTTC. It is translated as CASMRSGANVLTF.

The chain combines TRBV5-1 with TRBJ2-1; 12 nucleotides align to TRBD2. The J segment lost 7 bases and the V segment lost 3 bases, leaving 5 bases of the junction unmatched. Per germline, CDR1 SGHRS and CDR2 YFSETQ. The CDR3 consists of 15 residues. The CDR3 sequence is CASSSGTSGHNEQFF. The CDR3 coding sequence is TGCGCCAGCAGCTCCGGGACTAGCGGGCATAATGAGCAGTTCTTC.

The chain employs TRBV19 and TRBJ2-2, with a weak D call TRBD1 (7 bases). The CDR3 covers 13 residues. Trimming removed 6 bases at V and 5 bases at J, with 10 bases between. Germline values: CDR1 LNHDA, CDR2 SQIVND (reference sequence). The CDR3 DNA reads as TGTGCCAGTAGGACAGGGACTACCGGGGAGCTGTTTTTT. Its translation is CASRTGTTGELFF.

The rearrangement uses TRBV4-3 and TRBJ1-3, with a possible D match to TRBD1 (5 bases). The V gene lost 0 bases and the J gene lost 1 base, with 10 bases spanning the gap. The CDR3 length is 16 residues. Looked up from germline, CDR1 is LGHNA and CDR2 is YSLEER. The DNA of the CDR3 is TGCGCCAGCAGCCAAGATCGGGCAGGGTCTGGAAACACCATATATTTT. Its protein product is CASSQDRAGSGNTIYF.

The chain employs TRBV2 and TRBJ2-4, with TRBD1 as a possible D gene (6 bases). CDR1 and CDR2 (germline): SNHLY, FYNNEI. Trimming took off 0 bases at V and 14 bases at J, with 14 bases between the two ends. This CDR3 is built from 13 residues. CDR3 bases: TGTGCCAGCAGTGAAGCGGGACACCTTAGGGAGTACTTC. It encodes CASSEAGHLREYF.

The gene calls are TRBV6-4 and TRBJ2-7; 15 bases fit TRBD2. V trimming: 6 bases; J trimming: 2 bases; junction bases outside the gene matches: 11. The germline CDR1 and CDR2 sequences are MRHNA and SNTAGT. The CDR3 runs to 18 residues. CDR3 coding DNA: TGTGCCAGCAGGGCCCCGGGACTAGCGGGGGGTCCCGCCTACGAGCAGTACTTC. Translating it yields CASRAPGLAGGPAYEQYF.

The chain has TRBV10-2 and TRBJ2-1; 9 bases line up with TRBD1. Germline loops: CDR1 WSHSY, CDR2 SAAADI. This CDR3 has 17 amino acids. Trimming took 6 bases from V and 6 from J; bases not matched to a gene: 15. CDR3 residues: CASRAQTGGAGPNEQFF. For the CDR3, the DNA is TGCGCCAGCAGAGCCCAAACAGGGGGCGCGGGTCCCAATGAGCAGTTCTTC.

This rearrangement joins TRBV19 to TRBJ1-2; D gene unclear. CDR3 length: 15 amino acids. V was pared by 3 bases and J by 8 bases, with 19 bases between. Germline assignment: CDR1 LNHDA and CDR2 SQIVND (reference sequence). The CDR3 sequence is CASSMQLGVVRGYTF. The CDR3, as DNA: TGTGCCAGTAGTATGCAACTCGGGGTCGTCCGGGGCTACACCTTC.

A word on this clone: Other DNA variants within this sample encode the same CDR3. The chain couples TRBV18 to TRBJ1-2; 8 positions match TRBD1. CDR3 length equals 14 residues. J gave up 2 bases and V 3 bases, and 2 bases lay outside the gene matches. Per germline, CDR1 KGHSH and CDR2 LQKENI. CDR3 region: CASSPGQGNYGYTF. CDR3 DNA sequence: TGTGCCAGCTCACCCGGACAGGGCAACTATGGCTACACCTTC. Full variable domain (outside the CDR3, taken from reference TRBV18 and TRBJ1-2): NAGVMQNPRHLVRRRGQEARLRCSPMKGHSHVYWYRQLPEEGLKFMVYLQKENIIDESGMPKERFSAEFPKEGPSILRIQQVVRGDSAAYFCASSPGQGNYGYTFGSGTRLTVV.

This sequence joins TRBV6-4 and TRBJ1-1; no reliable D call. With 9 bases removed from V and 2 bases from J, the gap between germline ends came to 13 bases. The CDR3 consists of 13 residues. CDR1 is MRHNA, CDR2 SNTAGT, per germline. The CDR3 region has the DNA TGTGCCAGTCGACGGGTTAGCAACACTGAAGCTTTCTTT. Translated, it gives CASRRVSNTEAFF.

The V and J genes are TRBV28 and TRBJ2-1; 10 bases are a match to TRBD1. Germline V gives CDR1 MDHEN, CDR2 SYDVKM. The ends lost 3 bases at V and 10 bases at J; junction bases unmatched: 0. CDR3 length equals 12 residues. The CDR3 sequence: CASSLDRGEQFF. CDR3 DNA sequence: TGTGCCAGCAGTTTGGACAGGGGGGAGCAGTTCTTC.

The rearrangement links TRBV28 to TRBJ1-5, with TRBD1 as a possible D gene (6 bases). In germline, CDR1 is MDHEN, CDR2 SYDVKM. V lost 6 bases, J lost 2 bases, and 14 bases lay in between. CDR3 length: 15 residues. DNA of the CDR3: TGTGCCAGCAGCAGGGGCTCCTTGGGCAATCAGCCCCAGCATTTT. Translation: CASSRGSLGNQPQHF.

CDR3 coding DNA: TGTGCCAGCAGCTTAAGGACAGGCACTGAAGCTTTCTTT. Protein: CASSLRTGTEAFF. This chain links TRBV7-2 with TRBJ1-1, with 7 bases lining up with TRBD1. Germline loops: CDR1 SGHTA, CDR2 FQGNSA. This CDR3 has 13 residues. The V gene end was trimmed by 2 bases and the J gene end by 4 bases; junction bases not matched to a gene: 1.

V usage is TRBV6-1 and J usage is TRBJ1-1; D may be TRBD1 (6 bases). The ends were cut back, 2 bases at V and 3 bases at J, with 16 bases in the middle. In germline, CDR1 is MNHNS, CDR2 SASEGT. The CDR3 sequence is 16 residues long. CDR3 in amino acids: CASSESGGQGYTEAFF. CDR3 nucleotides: TGTGCCAGCAGTGAAAGCGGGGGGCAGGGGTACACTGAAGCTTTCTTT.

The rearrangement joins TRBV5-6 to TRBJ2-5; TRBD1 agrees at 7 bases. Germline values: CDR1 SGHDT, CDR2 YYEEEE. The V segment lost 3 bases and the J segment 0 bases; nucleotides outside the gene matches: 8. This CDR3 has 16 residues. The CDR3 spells CASSYYTGEYQETQYF. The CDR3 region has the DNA TGTGCCAGCAGCTACTATACAGGGGAGTACCAAGAGACCCAGTACTTC.

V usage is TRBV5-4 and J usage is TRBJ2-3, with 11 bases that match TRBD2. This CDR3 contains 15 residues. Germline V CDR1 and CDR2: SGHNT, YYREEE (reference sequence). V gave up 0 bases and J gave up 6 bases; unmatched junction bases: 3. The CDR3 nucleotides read TGTGCCAGCAGCTTGGGACTAGCGGGGAGGGATACGCAGTATTTT. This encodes CASSLGLAGRDTQYF.

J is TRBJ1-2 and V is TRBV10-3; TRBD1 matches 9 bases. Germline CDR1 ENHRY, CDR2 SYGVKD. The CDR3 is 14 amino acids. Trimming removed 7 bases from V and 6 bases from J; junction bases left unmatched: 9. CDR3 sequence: CAINNRGQANGYTF. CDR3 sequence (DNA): TGTGCCATCAATAACAGGGGGCAGGCAAATGGCTACACCTTC.

The CDR3: CASSYGQVDSGNTIYF. In DNA form, the CDR3 reads TGTGCCAGCAGTTATGGACAGGTTGACTCTGGAAACACCATATATTTT. This chain connects TRBV9 to TRBJ1-3, with 7 bases fitting TRBD1. The junction had 8 bases not matched to a gene; V was cut back by 5 bases and J by 0 bases. The germline gives CDR1 SGDLS, CDR2 YYNGEE. This CDR3 has 16 residues.

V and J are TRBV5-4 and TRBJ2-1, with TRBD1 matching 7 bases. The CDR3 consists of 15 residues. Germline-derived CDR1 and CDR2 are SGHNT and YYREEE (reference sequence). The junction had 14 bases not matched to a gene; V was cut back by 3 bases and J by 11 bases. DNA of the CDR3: TGTGCCAGCAGCTCCACGGGACAGACATTACAAAAGCAGTTCTTC. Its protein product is CASSSTGQTLQKQFF.

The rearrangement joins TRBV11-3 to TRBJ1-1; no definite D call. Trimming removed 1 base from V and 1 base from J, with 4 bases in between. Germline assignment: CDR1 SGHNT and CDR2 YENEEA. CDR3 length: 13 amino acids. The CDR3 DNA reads TGTGCCAGCAGCTTAGTCAGGAACACTGAAGCTTTCTTT. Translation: CASSLVRNTEAFF.

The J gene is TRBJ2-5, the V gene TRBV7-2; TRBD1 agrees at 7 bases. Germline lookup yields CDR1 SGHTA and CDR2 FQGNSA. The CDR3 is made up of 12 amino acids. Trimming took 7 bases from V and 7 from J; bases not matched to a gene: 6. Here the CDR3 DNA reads TGTGCCAGCACCCCGGCAGGGGGGACCCAGTACTTC. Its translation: CASTPAGGTQYF.

The CDR3 bases are TGTGCCAGCAGTGACAGGGGGCAGGGCACTGAAGCTTTCTTT. Its protein is CASSDRGQGTEAFF. The chain links TRBV2 to TRBJ1-1; 8 nucleotides match TRBD1. This CDR3 has 14 amino acids. Germline CDR1 and CDR2: SNHLY and FYNNEI. The V and J ends lost 3 bases and 4 bases, in that order; junction bases with no gene match: 4.

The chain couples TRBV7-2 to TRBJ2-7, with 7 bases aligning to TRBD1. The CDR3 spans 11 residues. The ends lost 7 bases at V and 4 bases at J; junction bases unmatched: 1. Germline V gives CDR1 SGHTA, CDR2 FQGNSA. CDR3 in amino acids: CASTGGYEQYF. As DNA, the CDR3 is TGTGCCAGCACAGGGGGTTACGAGCAGTACTTC. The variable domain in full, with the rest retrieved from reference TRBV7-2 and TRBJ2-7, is GAGVSQSPSNKVTEKGKDVELRCDPISGHTALYWYRQSLGQGLEFLIYFQGNSAPDKSGLPSDRFSAERTGGSVSTLTIQRTQQEDSAVYLCASTGGYEQYFGPGTRLTVT.

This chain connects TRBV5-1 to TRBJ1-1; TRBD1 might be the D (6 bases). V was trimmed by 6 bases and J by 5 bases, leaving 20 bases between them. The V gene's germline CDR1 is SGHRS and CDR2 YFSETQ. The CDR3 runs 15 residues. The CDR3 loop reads CASNDQQGMGTEAFF. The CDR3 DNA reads TGCGCCAGCAACGACCAGCAGGGGATGGGGACTGAAGCTTTCTTT.

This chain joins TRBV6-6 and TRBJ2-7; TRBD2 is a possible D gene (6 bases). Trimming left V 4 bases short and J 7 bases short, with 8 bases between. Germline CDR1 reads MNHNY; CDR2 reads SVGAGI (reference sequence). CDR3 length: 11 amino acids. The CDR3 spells CASSFGGEQYF. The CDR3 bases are TGTGCCAGCAGTTTCGGAGGGGAGCAGTACTTC.

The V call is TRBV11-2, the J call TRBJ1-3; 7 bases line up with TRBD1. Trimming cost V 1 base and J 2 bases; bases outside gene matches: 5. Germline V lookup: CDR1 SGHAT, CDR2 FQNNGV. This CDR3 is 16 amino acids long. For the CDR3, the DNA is TGTGCCAGCAGCTTAGTTCCCGGGACAGCTGGAAACACCATATATTTT. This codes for CASSLVPGTAGNTIYF.

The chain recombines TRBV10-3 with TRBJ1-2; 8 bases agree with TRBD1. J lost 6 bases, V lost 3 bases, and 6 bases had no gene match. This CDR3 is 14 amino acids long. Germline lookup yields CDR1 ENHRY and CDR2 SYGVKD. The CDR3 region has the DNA TGTGCCATCAGTGATTTGGACAGGGTTGATGGCTACACCTTC. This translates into CAISDLDRVDGYTF.

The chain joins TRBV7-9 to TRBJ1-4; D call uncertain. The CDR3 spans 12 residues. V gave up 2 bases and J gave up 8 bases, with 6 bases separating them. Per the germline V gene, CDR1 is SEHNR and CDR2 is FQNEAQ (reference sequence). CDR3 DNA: TGTGCCAGCAGCTTAATGGGCGAAAAACTGTTTTTT. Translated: CASSLMGEKLFF.

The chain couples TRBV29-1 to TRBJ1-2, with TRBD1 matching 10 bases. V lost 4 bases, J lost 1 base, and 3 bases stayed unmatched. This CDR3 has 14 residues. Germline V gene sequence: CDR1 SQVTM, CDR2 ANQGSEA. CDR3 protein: CSVGGDRGNYGYTF. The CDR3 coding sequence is TGCAGCGTTGGGGGGGACAGGGGTAACTATGGCTACACCTTC.

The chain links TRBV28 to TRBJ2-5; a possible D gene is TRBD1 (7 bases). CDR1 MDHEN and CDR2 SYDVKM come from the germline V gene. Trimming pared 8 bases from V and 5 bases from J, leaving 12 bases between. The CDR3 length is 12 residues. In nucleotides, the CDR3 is TGTGCCAGCTTCTCAGGGGGGGAGACCCAGTACTTC. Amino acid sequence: CASFSGGETQYF.

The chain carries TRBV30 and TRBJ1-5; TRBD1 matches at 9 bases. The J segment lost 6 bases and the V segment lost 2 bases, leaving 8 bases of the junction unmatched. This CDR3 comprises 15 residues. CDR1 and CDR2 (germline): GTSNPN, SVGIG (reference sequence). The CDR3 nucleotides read TGTGCCTGGAGTCAAGACAGGGGGGGAAGTCAGCCCCAGCATTTT. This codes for CAWSQDRGGSQPQHF.